One sample yielded the 29 T cell receptor beta chains listed below, sequenced in a study of blood T cell repertoires in COVID-19 (TCRdb year 2020). Library preparation employed the immunoSEQ multiplex PCR assay. Drawn from immuneACCESS, this table holds only the in-frame rearrangements with V and J called that TCRdb kept. Clones are partly lost; checked studies trace under half to an unresolved V gene and leave the rest unexplained. Counted in this sample were 400,000 or so clones; roughly 90% of them appeared once. The ten largest clones add up to 0.7% to 1% of the sample. Sequencing was performed on peripheral blood. These receptors came from a man between 18 and 29 years old with COVID-19, enrolled during active disease.

The chain couples TRBV3-1 (or the pseudogene TRBV3-2) to TRBJ1-1; the match to TRBD1 covers 8 bases. CDR1 is LGHDT and CDR2 is YNNKEL in the germline V gene (reference sequence). V lost 0 bases and J lost 9; bases outside the gene matches: 9. There are 15 residues in the CDR3. CDR3: CASSQDLAQGVKAFF. The DNA of the CDR3 is TGTGCCAGCAGCCAAGATCTAGCACAGGGGGTAAAAGCTTTCTTT.

V usage is TRBV19 and J usage is TRBJ2-3, with 13 bases that match TRBD2. Losses at the gene ends were 4 bases for V and 2 bases for J; bases not matched to a gene: 6. Germline V lookup: CDR1 LNHDA, CDR2 SQIVND (reference sequence). This CDR3 is 17 amino acids long. The CDR3 region is CASSKGTSGANTDTQYF. The CDR3 DNA sequence: TGTGCCAGTAGTAAGGGGACTAGCGGGGCTAACACAGATACGCAGTATTTT.

The chain employs TRBV5-1 and TRBJ1-2; D remains ambiguous. Trimming pared 4 bases from V and 3 bases from J, leaving 7 bases between. The CDR3 totals 12 residues. Germline V gene sequence: CDR1 SGHRS, CDR2 YFSETQ. CDR3 DNA sequence: TGCGCCAGCAGCCCGGAGGACTATGGCTACACCTTC. Translation gives CASSPEDYGYTF.

The rearrangement links TRBV7-8 to TRBJ1-1; possible D gene TRBD1, 5 bases. CDR3 length: 15 amino acids. With 5 bases removed from V and 1 base from J, the gap between germline ends came to 14 bases. Germline-derived CDR1 and CDR2 are SGHVS and FQNEAQ. Here the CDR3 DNA reads TGTGCCAGCAGCGGAGGTGGACATAGGAACACTGAAGCTTTCTTT. Translated: CASSGGGHRNTEAFF.

The chain has TRBV4-1 and TRBJ1-5; tentative D call: TRBD1 (5 bases). Trimming pared 0 bases from V and 3 bases from J, leaving 12 bases between. Germline V gene sequence: CDR1 MGHRA, CDR2 YSYEKL. This CDR3 comprises 16 residues. The CDR3 DNA sequence: TGCGCCAGCAGCCAAGAGGTTGGCAGGGACAATCAGCCCCAGCATTTT. This encodes CASSQEVGRDNQPQHF.

The rearrangement links TRBV7-9 to TRBJ1-3; 7 bases are shared with TRBD1. This CDR3 region has 18 residues. CDR1 is SEHNR and CDR2 is FQNEAQ in the germline V gene (reference sequence). Trimming cost V 4 bases and J 3 bases; bases outside gene matches: 15. CDR3 sequence reads: CASSSPGQYISDGNTIYF. CDR3 sequence (DNA): TGTGCCAGCAGCTCCCCGGGACAGTATATTTCTGATGGAAACACCATATATTTT.

The chain has TRBV5-8 and TRBJ2-5; maybe TRBD1 (5 bases). The V end lost 4 bases, the J end lost 1 base, and 11 bases lay between the germline ends. Germline V gene data show CDR1 as SGHTS and CDR2 as YDEGEE. This CDR3 has 14 amino acids. This CDR3 is CASSQDRPQETQYF. CDR3 bases: TGTGCCAGCAGCCAAGACAGACCCCAAGAGACCCAGTACTTC.

This clone appeared once. The V and J genes are TRBV23-1 and TRBJ1-4, with 7 nucleotides matching TRBD1. TRBV23-1 is classed as an ORF, of uncertain function. The CDR3 is 13 amino acids. With V trimmed by 4 bases and J by 11 bases, 7 bases remained unmatched. The CDR3 reads CASSRRQGRKLFF. CDR3 coding DNA: TGCGCCAGCAGTCGCCGACAGGGTCGGAAACTGTTTTTT.

This sequence joins TRBV19 and TRBJ1-2; TRBD1 matches at 8 bases. V gave up 5 bases and J gave up 2 bases; unmatched junction bases: 10. Germline V gene data show CDR1 as LNHDA and CDR2 as SQIVND (reference sequence). The CDR3 has 16 amino acids. CDR3 amino acids: CASSVAGGVPNYGYTF. The CDR3 DNA reads TGTGCCAGTAGTGTGGCAGGGGGCGTCCCAAACTATGGCTACACCTTC.

V usage is TRBV5-6 and J usage is TRBJ2-1; 11 bases fit TRBD2. CDR3 length: 14 residues. Per the germline V gene, CDR1 is SGHDT and CDR2 is YYEEEE. With V trimmed by 2 bases and J by 11 bases, 6 bases remained unmatched. The CDR3: CASSFRLAGTQQFF. In nucleotides, the CDR3 is TGTGCCAGCAGCTTTAGACTAGCGGGGACCCAGCAGTTCTTC. Looking up the rest from reference TRBV5-6 and TRBJ2-1 gives the full variable domain: DAGVTQSPTHLIKTRGQQVTLRCSPKSGHDTVSWYQQALGQGPQFIFQYYEEEERQRGNFPDRFSGHQFPNYSSELNVNALLLGDSALYLCASSFRLAGTQQFFGPGTRLTVL.

The J gene is TRBJ2-2, the V gene TRBV10-3; 7 bases align to TRBD1. Looked up from germline, CDR1 is ENHRY and CDR2 is SYGVKD. The CDR3 runs 13 residues. The J segment lost 3 bases and the V segment lost 7 bases, leaving 2 bases of the junction unmatched. CDR3: CAITGTDTGELFF. The CDR3 region has the DNA TGTGCCATCACCGGGACAGACACCGGGGAGCTGTTTTTT.

This chain connects TRBV25-1 to TRBJ1-4; no clear D gene. The CDR3 runs to 15 residues. Between the trimmed V and J ends, which lost 3 bases and 4 bases, there was a span of 12 bases. Per germline, CDR1 MGHDK and CDR2 SYGVNS. CDR3 protein: CASSDPRGDNEKLFF. The CDR3 DNA follows: TGTGCCAGCAGTGACCCCCGGGGAGATAATGAAAAACTGTTTTTT.

This chain uses TRBV5-1 with TRBJ1-1; D is perhaps TRBD1 (6 bases). Trimming shortened V by 4 bases and J by 0 bases, and 19 bases separated the two germline ends. Per the germline V gene, CDR1 is SGHRS and CDR2 is YFSETQ. The CDR3 length is 17 residues. The CDR3 sequence: CASSPPSPRGLNTEAFF. The CDR3 nucleotides read TGCGCCAGCAGCCCTCCCTCCCCCAGGGGCCTGAACACTGAAGCTTTCTTT.

This chain joins TRBV10-3 and TRBJ2-7; D is perhaps TRBD1 (5 bases). The CDR3 is made up of 11 amino acids. Trimming took off 11 bases at V and 4 bases at J, with 12 bases between the two ends. Per germline, CDR1 ENHRY and CDR2 SYGVKD. The chain's CDR3 is CASKGVYEQYF. CDR3 DNA: TGTGCCTCAAAAGGGGTTTACGAGCAGTACTTC.

The chain employs TRBV25-1 and TRBJ2-7, with TRBD1 as a possible D gene (6 bases). From germline, CDR1 is MGHDK and CDR2 SYGVNS. The CDR3 covers 13 residues. The V end lost 5 bases, the J end lost 5 bases, and 13 bases lay between the germline ends. CDR3 in amino acids: CASSSVGDNEQYF. The CDR3 DNA sequence: TGTGCCAGCAGTAGTGTAGGGGACAACGAGCAGTACTTC.

The V and J genes are TRBV19 and TRBJ1-1; TRBD1 agrees at 10 bases. Germline V gene sequence: CDR1 LNHDA, CDR2 SQIVND (reference sequence). This CDR3 contains 15 residues. V dropped 6 bases and J dropped 5; count of bases not matched to a gene: 9. The CDR3 loop reads CASRSGGQGRTEAFF. DNA for the CDR3: TGTGCCAGTAGATCTGGGGGACAGGGGAGGACTGAAGCTTTCTTT. The variable domain in full, with the rest retrieved from reference TRBV19 and TRBJ1-1, is DGGITQSPKYLFRKEGQNVTLSCEQNLNHDAMYWYRQDPGQGLRLIYYSQIVNDFQKGDIAEGYSVSREKKESFPLTVTSAQKNPTAFYLCASRSGGQGRTEAFFGQGTRLTVV.

The chain employs TRBV10-1 and TRBJ2-7; 8 positions agree with TRBD2. In germline, CDR1 is WNHNN, CDR2 SYGVQD (reference sequence). The CDR3 covers 13 residues. Germline trimming cut 3 bases from V and 5 bases from J; bases unmatched to any gene: 3. Here the CDR3 reads CASSESGSDEQYF. CDR3 DNA sequence: TGCGCCAGCAGTGAAAGCGGGAGCGACGAGCAGTACTTC.

This clone showed up just a few times. The genes are TRBV7-9 and TRBJ1-2; perhaps TRBD1 as D (5 bases). V lost 4 bases to trimming and J lost 2 bases, with 17 bases between them. This CDR3 has 16 amino acids. From germline, CDR1 is SEHNR and CDR2 FQNEAQ (reference sequence). This chain's CDR3 is CASSSFRGRQNYGYTF. The CDR3 DNA reads TGTGCCAGCAGCTCTTTTAGGGGTAGACAGAACTATGGCTACACCTTC.

This clone showed up just once. The J gene is TRBJ1-6, the V gene TRBV5-8; TRBD1 matches 9 bases. V shed 2 bases and J 7 bases; nucleotides not matched to a gene: 4. Germline CDR1 reads SGHTS; CDR2 reads YDEGEE. The CDR3 length is 15 residues. CDR3 in DNA: TGTGCCAGCAGCTTTTGGACAGGGGCCAATTCACCCCTCCACTTT. The encoded protein is CASSFWTGANSPLHF. The full variable domain, in which reference TRBV5-8 and TRBJ1-6 provide the parts outside the CDR3, is EAGVTQSPTHLIKTRGQQATLRCSPISGHTSVYWYQQALGLGLQFLLWYDEGEERNRGNFPPRFSGRQFPNYSSELNVNALELEDSALYLCASSFWTGANSPLHFGNGTRLTVT.

The chain is built from TRBV2 and TRBJ1-1, with 7 bases lining up with TRBD1. V lost 6 bases, J lost 1 base, and 5 bases stayed unmatched. Germline V gene data show CDR1 as SNHLY and CDR2 as FYNNEI. This CDR3 has 14 residues. DNA of the CDR3: TGTGCCAGCAGAACTAGACAGGGGAACACTGAAGCTTTCTTT. As protein: CASRTRQGNTEAFF.

CDR3 DNA sequence: TGTGCCAGCCTTTCGGTAGCGGAAGAGACCCAGTACTTC. The encoded protein is CASLSVAEETQYF. The gene calls are TRBV7-9 and TRBJ2-5; possibly TRBD2 for D (6 bases). Deletions cut 8 bases from V and 3 bases from J, with 13 bases between. The CDR3 covers 13 residues. CDR1 and CDR2 from the germline V gene are SEHNR and FQNEAQ (reference sequence).

This clone has just one count. The V gene is TRBV25-1, the J gene TRBJ2-1, with 11 bases matching TRBD1. The germline V gene has CDR1 MGHDK and CDR2 SYGVNS. Trimming at V came to 5 bases and at J to 6 bases, leaving 6 bases not matched to a gene. The length of the CDR3 is 15 residues. As DNA, the CDR3 is TGTGCCAGCAGTAAAGCCGGGACAGGGGGCAATGAGCAGTTCTTC. The encoded protein is CASSKAGTGGNEQFF.

The rearrangement links TRBV27 to TRBJ1-5; D perhaps matches TRBD1 (6 bases). Germline lookup yields CDR1 MNHEY and CDR2 SMNVEV (reference sequence). This CDR3 has 15 amino acids. V was pared by 5 bases and J by 1 base, with 12 bases between. Here the CDR3 reads CASSPQGTSNQPQHF. The CDR3 DNA reads TGTGCCAGCAGTCCCCAGGGGACAAGCAATCAGCCCCAGCATTTT.

The chain uses TRBV6-5 and TRBJ1-5; 9 bases fit TRBD1. Trimming cost V 8 bases and J 5 bases; bases outside gene matches: 4. CDR1 is MNHEY, CDR2 SVGAGI, per germline. This CDR3 is 13 amino acids long. The CDR3 DNA sequence: TGTGCCAGCGGGGACAGGGTTGATCAGCCCCAGCATTTT. It codes for CASGDRVDQPQHF.

This chain links TRBV5-1 with TRBJ2-7; D is unresolved. Trimming cost V 4 bases and J 6 bases, with 17 bases left between them. This CDR3 spans 14 amino acids. Germline V gene lookup returns CDR1 SGHRS and CDR2 YFSETQ. The CDR3 loop is CASSTETPGTEQYF. The CDR3, as DNA: TGCGCCAGCAGCACCGAAACCCCGGGTACCGAGCAGTACTTC.

The chain uses TRBV7-9 and TRBJ1-6, with 10 bases that match TRBD1. The J segment lost 7 bases and the V segment lost 5 bases, leaving 5 bases of the junction unmatched. CDR3 size: 15 residues. Germline CDR1 reads SEHNR; CDR2 reads FQNEAQ (reference sequence). This CDR3 reads CASSILDRGNSPLHF. CDR3 coding DNA: TGTGCCAGCAGCATCCTGGACAGGGGGAATTCACCCCTCCACTTT. Using reference TRBV7-9 and TRBJ1-6 for the parts outside the CDR3, the full variable domain is DTGVSQNPRHKITKRGQNVTFRCDPISEHNRLYWYRQTLGQGPEFLTYFQNEAQLEKSRLLSDRFSAERPKGSFSTLEIQRTEQGDSAMYLCASSILDRGNSPLHFGNGTRLTVT.

V and J are TRBV11-3 and TRBJ1-2, with 7 nucleotides matching TRBD1. After removal of 1 base from V and 7 bases from J, the junction contained 15 bases not matched to a gene. This CDR3 is 17 amino acids long. Germline V gene sequence: CDR1 SGHNT, CDR2 YENEEA. CDR3 DNA sequence: TGTGCCAGCAGCTTAGTAGGGGGCAACAAACTAGTACGTGGCTACACCTTC. This sequence encodes CASSLVGGNKLVRGYTF.

The chain uses TRBV2 and TRBJ1-5; D is ambiguous. Germline CDR1 is SNHLY and CDR2 is FYNNEI. This CDR3 is built from 17 residues. V lost 3 bases, J lost 0 bases, and 15 bases lay in between. Here the CDR3 DNA reads TGTGCCAGCAGTGAGGGCTTGGGCAGAGTTAGCAATCAGCCCCAGCATTTT. Its protein is CASSEGLGRVSNQPQHF.

This clone occurred once. The chain couples TRBV12-3 or TRBV12-4 to TRBJ1-6; 7 nucleotides align to TRBD1. The CDR3 has 13 amino acids. The V and J ends lost 5 bases and 10 bases, in that order; junction bases with no gene match: 5. The CDR3 sequence: CASSTGARSPLHF. CDR3 DNA: TGTGCCAGCAGTACAGGGGCTCGGTCACCCCTCCACTTT.